This T cell receptor (beta chain) is drawn from a study of blood T cell repertoires in COVID-19. Across the whole study: Italy, Spain and the United States were the sources of the convalescent and acute COVID-19 samples.

This study enrolled people aged about 18 to 100 from about two dozen US geographic areas. Either two negative PCRs, clearance, or symptom resolution qualified Cohort 3 donors as recovered. This CDR3 region has 13 residues. In germline, CDR1 is LNHDA, CDR2 SQIVND (reference sequence). The V end lost 5 bases, the J end lost 7 bases, and 12 bases lay between the germline ends. Under the authors' procedure: It was from reference gene primer amplification that nucleated cell counts were estimated. Sequencing was performed with immunoSEQ multiplex PCR; in TCRdb, only in-frame clones are kept and a portion is missing. The V and J calls and clone size were taken over from that table, and D and trimming were inferred from the DNA. Among some 530,000 clones listed, 88% were seen once.

The V call is TRBV19, the J call TRBJ2-1; possible D gene TRBD1, 5 bases. Sequenced material: PBMCs or T cells enriched from blood (not recorded which). This TCR came from a woman aged 55-69 years who had recovered from COVID-19. CDR3 in DNA: TGTGCCAGTAGTTTGGGCAGGGATAATGAGCAGTTCTTC. Protein sequence: CASSLGRDNEQFF.